This T cell receptor (beta chain) was captured in a study of CD4+ T cells in melanoma. Regarding this clone: The antigen is unknown.

Only in-frame clones appear in the TCRdb table, and some are missing; sequencing was by immunoSEQ multiplex PCR. Altogether about 21,000 clones are present, over 75% being singletons, with the ten largest covering approximately 9.9%. Study-level results: Diverse differentiation states were reported for melanoma neoantigen-specific CD4+ T cells. A reported correlation linked neoantigen-specific CD4+ T cells to CD8+, macrophage and B cell function.

This TCR was recovered from a human donor with melanoma.

The CDR3 coding sequence is TGTGCCAGTAGTATCGGGACAGTACCCATGATGTACTTC. It specifies CASSIGTVPMMYF. The chain has TRBV19 and TRBJ2-7; 7 positions agree with TRBD1. The CDR3 extends over 13 amino acids. Germline lookup yields CDR1 LNHDA and CDR2 SQIVND (reference sequence). V trimming: 3 bases; J trimming: 12 bases; junction bases outside the gene matches: 11.